This TCR beta chain was captured by sequencing in a study of cytomegalovirus exposure and HLA in healthy donors. The PCR employed 60 Vbeta primers together with 13 Jbeta primers. Using immunoSEQ multiplex PCR, the repertoire was profiled, and TCRdb retains in-frame clones only, with some absent. The table has about 200,000 clones, 70% to 80% seen once. V shed 3 bases, J shed 7 bases, and the junction held 17 bases outside the gene matches. From germline, CDR1 is MNHEY and CDR2 SMNVEV (reference sequence). The CDR3 spans 18 residues. The sequence derives from a girl aged 5-17 years in good health and CMV-seropositive. Material for sequencing was PBMCs. This sequence joins TRBV27 and TRBJ2-2; 7 bases are shared with TRBD1. This CDR3 reads CASSFETGPRVYGGELFF. The CDR3 nucleotides read TGTGCCAGCAGTTTCGAGACAGGGCCCCGGGTCTATGGCGGGGAGCTGTTTTTT.